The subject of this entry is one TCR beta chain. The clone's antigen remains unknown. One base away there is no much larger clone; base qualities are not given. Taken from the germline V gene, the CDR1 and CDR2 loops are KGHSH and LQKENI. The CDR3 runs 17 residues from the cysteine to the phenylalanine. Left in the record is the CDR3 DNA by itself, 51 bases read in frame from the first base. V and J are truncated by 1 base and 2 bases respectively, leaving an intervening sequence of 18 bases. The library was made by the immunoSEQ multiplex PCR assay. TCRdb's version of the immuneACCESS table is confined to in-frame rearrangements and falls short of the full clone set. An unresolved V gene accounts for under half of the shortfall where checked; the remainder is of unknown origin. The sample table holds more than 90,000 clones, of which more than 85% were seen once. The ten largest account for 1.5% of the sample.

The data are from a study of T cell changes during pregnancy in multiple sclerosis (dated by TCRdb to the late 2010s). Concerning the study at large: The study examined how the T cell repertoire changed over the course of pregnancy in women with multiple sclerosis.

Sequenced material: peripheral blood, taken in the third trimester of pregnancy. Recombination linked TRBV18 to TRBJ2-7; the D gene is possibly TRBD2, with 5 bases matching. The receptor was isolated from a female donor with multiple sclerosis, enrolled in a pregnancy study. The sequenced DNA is TGTGCCAGCTCACCACTCCCCCCATCGGACTCCCCCTACGAGCAGTACTTC. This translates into CASSPLPPSDSPYEQYF.